This TCR beta chain comes out of a study of shared clonotypes between healthy human individuals. Terminally differentiated effector memory CD45RA+ cells were excluded by CCR7 positive selection of CD45RO-negative cells. Only in-frame clones appear in the TCRdb table, and some are missing; sequencing was by immunoSEQ multiplex PCR. The sample shows under 2,000,000 clones, around 96% of them seen only once. This TCR came from a man aged 18 to 29 in good health. Sequenced input: naive CD8+ T cells sorted from blood.

The CDR3 bases are TGCGCCAGCAGCCAAGATGCGGGACTCTCCTACGAGCAGTACTTC. It is translated as CASSQDAGLSYEQYF. This chain joins TRBV4-3 and TRBJ2-7; D may be TRBD2 (6 bases). Trimming pared 0 bases from V and 0 bases from J, leaving 9 bases between. CDR3 length: 15 amino acids. Germline-derived CDR1 and CDR2 are LGHNA and YSLEER.